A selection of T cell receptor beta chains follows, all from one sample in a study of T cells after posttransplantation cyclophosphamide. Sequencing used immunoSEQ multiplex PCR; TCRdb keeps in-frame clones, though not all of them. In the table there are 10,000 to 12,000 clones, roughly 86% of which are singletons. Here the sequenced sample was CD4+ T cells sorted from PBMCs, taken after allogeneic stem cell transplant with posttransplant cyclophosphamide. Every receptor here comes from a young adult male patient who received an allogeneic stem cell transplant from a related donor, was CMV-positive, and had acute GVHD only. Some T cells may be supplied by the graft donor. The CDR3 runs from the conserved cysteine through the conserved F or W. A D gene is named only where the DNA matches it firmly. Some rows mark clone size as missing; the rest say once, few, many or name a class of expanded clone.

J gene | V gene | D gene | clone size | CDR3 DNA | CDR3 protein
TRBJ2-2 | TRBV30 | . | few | TGTGCCTGGAGTCACAGGGTCGACGGGGAGCTGTTTTTT | CAWSHRVDGELFF
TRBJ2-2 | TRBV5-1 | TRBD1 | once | TGCGCCAGCAGCTTGGACAGGGGGGCGAACACCGGGGAGCTGTTTTTT | CASSLDRGANTGELFF
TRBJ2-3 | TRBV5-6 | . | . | TGTGCCAGCAGCCGGAGGTCGCGCGGCCGCACAGATACGCAGTATTTT | CASSRRSRGRTDTQYF
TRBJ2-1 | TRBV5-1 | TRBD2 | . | TGCGCCAGCAGCCCCGGACTAGCATCTTTTGGTAATGAGCAGTTCTTC | CASSPGLASFGNEQFF
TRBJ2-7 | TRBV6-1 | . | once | TGTGCCAGCAGTGAGCCGGGATACGAGCAGTACTTC | CASSEPGYEQYF
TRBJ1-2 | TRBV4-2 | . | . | TGTGCCAGCAGCCAGGCAACGGGGGGGGGTAATAACTATGGCTACACCTTC | CASSQATGGGNNYGYTF
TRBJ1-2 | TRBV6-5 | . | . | TGTGCCAGCACCCGAGACGGGAGCTATGGCTACACCTTC | CASTRDGSYGYTF
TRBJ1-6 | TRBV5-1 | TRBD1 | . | TGCGCCAGCAGCCTTAGACAGGGGGGGTCACCCCTCCACTTT | CASSLRQGGSPLHF
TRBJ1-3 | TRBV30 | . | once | TGTGCCTGGAGTACCAGGATCACCATATATTTT | CAWSTRITIYF
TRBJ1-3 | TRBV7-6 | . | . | TGTGCCAGCAGCTCACTACCAAATAAGGGGGTGGATGGAAACACCATATATTTT | CASSSLPNKGVDGNTIYF
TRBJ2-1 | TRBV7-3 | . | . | TGTGCCAGCAGCCCCAATTCCGGGACTCCGCCCAATGAGCAGTTCTTC | CASSPNSGTPPNEQFF